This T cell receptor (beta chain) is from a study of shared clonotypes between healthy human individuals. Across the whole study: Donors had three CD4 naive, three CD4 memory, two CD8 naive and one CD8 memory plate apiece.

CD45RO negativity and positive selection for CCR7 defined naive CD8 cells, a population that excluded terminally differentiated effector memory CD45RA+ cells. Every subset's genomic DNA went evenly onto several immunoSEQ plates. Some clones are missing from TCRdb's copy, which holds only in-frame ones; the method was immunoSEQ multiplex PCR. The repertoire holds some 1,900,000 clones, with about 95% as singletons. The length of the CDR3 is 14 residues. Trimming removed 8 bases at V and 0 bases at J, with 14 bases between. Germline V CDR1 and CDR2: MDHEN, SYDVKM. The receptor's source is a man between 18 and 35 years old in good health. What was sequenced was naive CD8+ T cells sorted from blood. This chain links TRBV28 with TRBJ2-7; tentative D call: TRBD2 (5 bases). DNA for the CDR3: TGTGCCAGCCGAAGGACTCCGAGCTCCTACGAGCAGTACTTC. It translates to CASRRTPSSYEQYF. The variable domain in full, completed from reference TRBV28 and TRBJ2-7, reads DVKVTQSSRYLVKRTGEKVFLECVQDMDHENMFWYRQDPGLGLRLIYFSYDVKMKEKGDIPEGYSVSREKKERFSLILESASTNQTSMYLCASRRTPSSYEQYFGPGTRLTVT.